A single sample is the source of the 30 T cell receptor beta chains below, sequenced in a study of T-cell reconstitution after alpha-beta-depleted transplantation in children. Preparation of the TCRbeta library used unique molecular identifiers. Each CDR3 protein is one row after TCRdb ran MiXCR on the PCR reads. The repertoire holds roughly 350,000 distinct CDR3 sequences, with around 15% as singletons. The specimen comprised PBMCs, mostly from graft donor cells, sampled 360 days after TCRalphabeta/CD19-depleted stem cell transplant. These receptor sequences come from a male patient aged 2-15 years who had a stem cell transplant for acute lymphoblastic leukemia, so the T cells may come from the graft donor.

The table lists this clonotype with many counts. The chain links TRBV7-3 to TRBJ2-5; D is unclear. The V gene's germline CDR1 is SGHTA and CDR2 FQGTGA. CDR3 length: 13 amino acids. Trimming left V 6 bases short and J 2 bases short, with 10 bases between. The CDR3 nucleotides are TGTGCCAGCAGTTTCGGTCCTCAAGAGACCCAGTACTTC. It translates to CASSFGPQETQYF.

In this sample, this clonotype turned up a few times. This chain connects TRBV4-3 to TRBJ2-7; 8 nucleotides align to TRBD2. This CDR3 is built from 14 residues. Germline CDR1 and CDR2: LGHNA and YSLEER. Unmatched junction bases numbered 3, after V lost 3 bases and J lost 2 bases. In nucleotides, the CDR3 is TGCGCCAGCAGCCATCGGGAGGGACCCTACGAGCAGTACTTC. As protein: CASSHREGPYEQYF.

J is TRBJ2-5 and V is TRBV5-1; no clear D. The germline V and J ends were trimmed by 2 bases and 5 bases, with 10 bases remaining between them. Germline CDR1 and CDR2: SGHRS and YFSETQ. CDR3 size: 13 residues. The CDR3 region has the DNA TGCGCCAGCAGCTTCGACCCCGGGGAGACCCAGTACTTC. Residues: CASSFDPGETQYF.

This clonotype was found many times. This rearrangement joins TRBV12-3 or TRBV12-4 to TRBJ1-1; D is ambiguous. V lost 1 base, J lost 4 bases, and 10 bases lay in between. The CDR3 runs 14 residues. The CDR3 sequence is CASSLGPPSTEAFF. The CDR3, as DNA: TGTGCCAGCAGTTTAGGCCCCCCCTCCACTGAAGCTTTCTTT.

The chain employs TRBV7-8 and TRBJ2-1; D might be TRBD1 or TRBD2, each matching 5 bases. Germline V lookup: CDR1 SGHVS, CDR2 FQNEAQ. The CDR3 has 18 amino acids. V lost 2 bases and J 4 bases, leaving 21 bases between the germline ends. As DNA, the CDR3 is TGTGCCAGCAGCTTAAGGCGAATTGAGGGGCCCTCTTACAATGAGCAGTTCTTC. This gives the protein CASSLRRIEGPSYNEQFF.

This clonotype showed up many times. The rearrangement joins TRBV12-3 or TRBV12-4 to TRBJ2-1; 7 bases map to TRBD2. The CDR3 covers 16 residues. V lost 3 bases to trimming and J lost 4 bases; unmatched junction nucleotides: 9. The CDR3 spells CASSFMGGRRYNEQFF. The CDR3 DNA is TGTGCCAGCAGTTTTATGGGGGGGAGGAGATACAATGAGCAGTTCTTC.

This clonotype was detected only a few times. The chain carries TRBV7-2 and TRBJ2-3; unclear D gene. The CDR3 runs 13 residues. Trimming pared 1 base from V and 9 bases from J, leaving 11 bases between. CDR1 and CDR2 (germline): SGHTA, FQGNSA. This CDR3 is CASSLETDGTQYF. CDR3 in DNA: TGTGCCAGCAGCTTAGAGACCGACGGAACGCAGTATTTT.

This clonotype was detected only once. The chain recombines TRBV28 with TRBJ2-3, with D perhaps being TRBD1 or TRBD2 (6 bases each). V was shortened by 4 bases and J by 3 bases, with 14 bases between the two germline ends. Germline assignment: CDR1 MDHEN and CDR2 SYDVKM. The CDR3 sequence is 15 residues long. The CDR3 loop is CASSSTRRGTDTQYF. The CDR3 nucleotides are TGTGCCAGCAGTTCGACTAGGAGGGGGACAGATACGCAGTATTTT.

This clonotype was seen only a few times. The rearrangement links TRBV9 to TRBJ2-7; no reliable D call. The CDR3 spans 14 residues. Germline CDR1 is SGDLS and CDR2 is YYNGEE. V was pared by 0 bases and J by 4 bases, with 11 bases between. CDR3 sequence reads: CASSVGVKQYEQYF. CDR3 nucleotide sequence: TGTGCCAGCAGCGTAGGGGTGAAACAATACGAGCAGTACTTC.

CDR3 bases: TGTGCCAGCATCGGGCCGGGACAGGGACCATACGAGCAGTACTTC. Residues: CASIGPGQGPYEQYF. The genes are TRBV6-2 or TRBV6-3 and TRBJ2-7, with 9 positions matching TRBD1. Trimming took 7 bases from V and 4 from J; bases not matched to a gene: 11. The V gene's germline CDR1 is MNHEY and CDR2 SVGEGT. The CDR3 is 15 amino acids.

This chain joins TRBV2 and TRBJ2-3; weak D call: TRBD1 (5 bases). Trimming left V 6 bases short and J 2 bases short, with 12 bases between. In germline, CDR1 is SNHLY, CDR2 FYNNEI. The CDR3 loop spans 14 amino acids. CDR3 protein: CASSVDSYTDTQYF. DNA for the CDR3: TGTGCCAGCAGCGTAGACAGCTACACAGATACGCAGTATTTT.

This chain links TRBV21-1 with TRBJ2-5; no DNA check was done on the table's D call, TRBD1. TRBV21-1 is a documented pseudogene. The CDR3 totals 16 residues. CDR3 loop: CASTHRDRGLWETQYF. The CDR3 nucleotides read TGTGCCAGCACCCACCGGGACAGGGGCTTATGGGAGACCCAGTACTTC.

V gene TRBV27 combines with J gene TRBJ1-5; 10 bases are a match to TRBD1. Germline trimming cut 2 bases from V and 7 bases from J; bases unmatched to any gene: 5. Germline V gene data show CDR1 as MNHEY and CDR2 as SMNVEV (reference sequence). The CDR3 runs to 15 residues. In DNA form, the CDR3 reads TGTGCCAGCAGTTTAAAGACAGGGGGCGGGCAGCCCCAGCATTTT. Protein: CASSLKTGGGQPQHF.

The CDR3 spells CASRLGLAGPGELFF. The CDR3 DNA reads TGCGCCAGCAGACTTGGACTAGCGGGGCCCGGGGAGCTGTTTTTT. V is TRBV4-3 and J is TRBJ2-2, with 12 bases identical to TRBD2. The CDR3 spans 15 residues. Germline V CDR1 and CDR2: LGHNA, YSLEER. The J segment lost 6 bases and the V segment lost 6 bases, leaving 5 bases of the junction unmatched.

This clonotype has a handful of counts. The V gene is TRBV29-1, the J gene TRBJ2-5, with a possible D match to TRBD2 (6 bases). V was clipped by 8 bases and J by 5 bases, with 15 bases between them. The CDR3 loop spans 12 amino acids. Germline V gene sequence: CDR1 SQVTM, CDR2 ANQGSEA. CDR3 sequence reads: CSHGSQVETQYF. The CDR3 bases are TGCAGCCACGGGAGTCAGGTGGAGACCCAGTACTTC. Combining the CDR3 with reference TRBV29-1 and TRBJ2-5 gives the whole variable domain SAVISQKPSRDICQRGTSLTIQCQVDSQVTMMFWYRQQPGQSLTLIATANQGSEATYESGFVIDKFPISRPNLTFSTLTVSNMSPEDSSIYLCSHGSQVETQYFGPGTRLLVL.

V gene TRBV7-8 combines with J gene TRBJ2-7; D is ambiguous. With 5 bases removed from V and 4 bases from J, the gap between germline ends came to 21 bases. Germline values: CDR1 SGHVS, CDR2 FQNEAQ. There are 16 residues in the CDR3. Here the CDR3 reads CASSRTWAERSYEQYF. In nucleotides, the CDR3 is TGTGCCAGCAGCCGTACGTGGGCGGAGAGGAGTTACGAGCAGTACTTC.

The chain carries TRBV6-5 and TRBJ2-2, with 9 bases fitting TRBD1. CDR3 length equals 16 residues. Germline CDR1 reads MNHEY; CDR2 reads SVGAGI. Trimming removed 2 bases from V and 3 bases from J; junction bases left unmatched: 4. The CDR3 is CASSYGQGRDTGELFF. The CDR3 DNA reads TGTGCCAGCAGTTACGGACAGGGGCGGGACACCGGGGAGCTGTTTTTT.

The chain couples TRBV10-1 to TRBJ1-5; tentatively, D is TRBD1 (5 bases). V lost 7 bases and J 3 bases, leaving 13 bases between the germline ends. The CDR3 is 14 residues long. Per germline, CDR1 WNHNN and CDR2 SYGVQD (reference sequence). CDR3: CASKIKGPNQPQHF. The CDR3, as DNA: TGCGCCAGCAAGATTAAGGGGCCCAATCAGCCCCAGCATTTT.

This rearrangement joins TRBV30 to TRBJ1-1, with a possible D match to TRBD1 (6 bases). This CDR3 is built from 14 residues. CDR1 and CDR2 (germline): GTSNPN, SVGIG (reference sequence). V lost 2 bases and J lost 4, with 14 bases in between. CDR3 amino acids: CAWSYGGAPTEAFF. The CDR3 DNA is TGTGCCTGGAGTTACGGGGGCGCCCCCACTGAAGCTTTCTTT. Drawing the rest from reference TRBV30 and TRBJ1-1, the complete variable domain is SQTIHQWPATLVQPVGSPLSLECTVEGTSNPNLYWYRQAAGRGLQLLFYSVGIGQISSEVPQNLSASRPQDRQFILSSKKLLLSDSGFYLCAWSYGGAPTEAFFGQGTRLTVV.

This clonotype was observed at least ten times. This rearrangement joins TRBV7-2 to TRBJ1-1; D is unresolved. V dropped 1 base and J dropped 6 bases, with 12 bases sitting between them. CDR3 size: 14 residues. Germline V gene data show CDR1 as SGHTA and CDR2 as FQGNSA. CDR3 bases: TGTGCCAGCAGCTTAGTAGCAGGCGGGGCTGAAGCTTTCTTT. It yields the protein CASSLVAGGAEAFF.

This chain connects TRBV12-3 or TRBV12-4 to TRBJ2-7; D is possibly TRBD2 (6 bases). This CDR3 contains 14 residues. The V and J ends lost 0 bases and 6 bases respectively, with 12 bases between them. CDR3 sequence: CASSLAGGTSEQYF. CDR3 in DNA: TGTGCCAGCAGTTTAGCGGGCGGGACGAGCGAGCAGTACTTC.

The chain couples TRBV20-1 to TRBJ1-1, with TRBD1 as a possible D gene (5 bases). V lost 3 bases and J 1 base, leaving 9 bases between the germline ends. Germline assignment: CDR1 DFQATT and CDR2 SNEGSKA (reference sequence). The CDR3 is 13 amino acids. CDR3 protein: CSASSGRNTEAFF. The DNA for the CDR3 is TGCAGTGCTAGCTCAGGGAGGAACACTGAAGCTTTCTTT.

The genes are TRBV12-3 or TRBV12-4 and TRBJ1-1; D gene ambiguous. V was clipped by 3 bases and J by 0 bases, with 8 bases between them. This CDR3 contains 14 residues. Here the CDR3 DNA reads TGTGCCAGCAGTTTTAAGGAGATGAACACTGAAGCTTTCTTT. Translation: CASSFKEMNTEAFF.

The CDR3 protein is CASRHRAAEAFF. The CDR3 DNA reads TGTGCCAGCAGACATAGGGCCGCTGAAGCTTTCTTT. V usage is TRBV6-1 and J usage is TRBJ1-1; D uncertain. This CDR3 has 12 amino acids. The ends were cut back, 6 bases at V and 6 bases at J, with 11 bases in the middle. Germline CDR1 and CDR2: MNHNS and SASEGT.

The CDR3, as DNA: TGTGCCAGCAGTTCTTACAGGGGGGCCTACAATGAGCAGTTCTTC. Protein sequence: CASSSYRGAYNEQFF. The chain links TRBV6-5 to TRBJ2-1, with 8 positions matching TRBD1. V trimming: 4 bases; J trimming: 2 bases; junction bases outside the gene matches: 4. There are 15 residues in the CDR3. CDR1 is MNHEY, CDR2 SVGAGI, per germline.

V is TRBV20-1 and J is TRBJ2-7; 8 bases align to TRBD1. Trimming at V came to 6 bases and at J to 7 bases, leaving 5 bases not matched to a gene. The germline V gene encodes CDR1 DFQATT and CDR2 SNEGSKA (reference sequence). This CDR3 contains 11 residues. CDR3 amino acids: CSADTGGEQYF. DNA for the CDR3: TGCAGTGCCGATACAGGGGGGGAGCAGTACTTC.

The J gene is TRBJ2-5, the V gene TRBV16; D unclear. Between the trimmed V and J ends, which lost 4 bases and 4 bases, there was a span of 13 bases. In germline, CDR1 is KGHSY, CDR2 FQNENV. The CDR3 has 14 amino acids. The CDR3 DNA is TGTGCCAGCAGCCCCCGAACCGGCCCAGAGACCCAGTACTTC. Its translation: CASSPRTGPETQYF.

This rearrangement joins TRBV5-1 to TRBJ2-3; D is ambiguous. The CDR3 runs to 13 residues. Trimming took 1 base from V and 2 from J, leaving 5 bases between them. Germline V CDR1 and CDR2: SGHRS, YFSETQ. As DNA, the CDR3 is TGCGCCAGCAGCTTGTCGGTCACAGATACGCAGTATTTT. This codes for CASSLSVTDTQYF.

This clonotype was seen more than once but under ten times. CDR3 coding DNA: TGTGCCGGGGGAGTATCGTCCTACGAGCAGTACTTC. Encoded protein: CAGGVSSYEQYF. This chain uses TRBV28 with TRBJ2-7; D tentatively fits TRBD1 or TRBD2 (5 bases each). CDR1 MDHEN and CDR2 SYDVKM come from the germline V gene. V lost 11 bases, J lost 1 base, and 12 bases lay in between. The CDR3 runs to 12 residues.

J is TRBJ2-1 and V is TRBV18, with 7 bases that match TRBD2. CDR3 length equals 15 residues. V dropped 2 bases and J dropped 8; count of bases not matched to a gene: 9. Germline V gene data show CDR1 as KGHSH and CDR2 as LQKENI. CDR3 region: CASSPLAGREYEQFF. For the CDR3, the DNA is TGTGCCAGCTCACCATTGGCAGGGAGGGAATATGAGCAGTTCTTC.